These 14 T cell receptor beta chains came from one sample sequenced in a study of T-cell reconstitution after alpha-beta-depleted transplantation in children. Using unique molecular identifiers, the investigators prepared the TCRbeta library. TCRdb passed the PCR reads through MiXCR, listing each CDR3 protein once. The sample yields 700,000 or so distinct CDR3 sequences, less than 15% seen once. The sample was PBMCs, taken before TCRalphabeta/CD19-depleted stem cell transplant. These receptors came from a girl aged 2-10 years with congenital amegakaryocytic thrombocytopenia, due to receive a stem cell transplant.

The V and J genes are TRBV7-9 and TRBJ2-1, with D possibly being TRBD2 (6 bases). The CDR3 runs to 16 residues. Germline-derived CDR1 and CDR2 are SEHNR and FQNEAQ (reference sequence). The V gene lost 4 bases and the J gene lost 2 bases, with 15 bases spanning the gap. CDR3 amino acids: CASSYESGSAYNEQFF. CDR3 in DNA: TGTGCCAGCAGCTACGAGAGCGGGTCTGCCTACAATGAGCAGTTCTTC.

Worth noting for this clonotype: A much more abundant neighbour one base away suggests this may be a read error. The chain recombines TRBV29-1 with TRBJ1-2; no reliable D call. CDR1 and CDR2 (germline): SQVTM, ANQGSEA. CDR3 size: 13 residues. CDR3 sequence: CSVEPPEENGYPF. DNA of the CDR3: TGCAGCGTTGAACCCCCAGAGGAGAATGGCTACCCCTTC. Based on the CDR3 plus reference TRBV29-1 and TRBJ1-2, the full variable domain is SAVISQKPSRDICQRGTSLTIQCQVDSQVTMMFWYRQQPGQSLTLIATANQGSEATYESGFVIDKFPISRPNLTFSTLTVSNMSPEDSSIYLCSVEPPEENGYPFGSGTRLTVV.

This clonotype was detected many times. The chain links TRBV5-1 to TRBJ2-7; 9 bases align to TRBD1. The V and J ends lost 5 bases and 1 base, in that order; junction bases with no gene match: 4. The CDR3 sequence is 14 residues long. In germline, CDR1 is SGHRS, CDR2 YFSETQ. The CDR3 DNA is TGCGCCAGCAGGTCCGGGACAGGGTCCTACGAGCAGTACTTC. The encoded protein is CASRSGTGSYEQYF.

This clonotype was recorded at least ten times. The chain carries TRBV5-1 and TRBJ2-3, with D hard to call. Trimming cost V 0 bases and J 0 bases, with 8 bases left between them. In germline, CDR1 is SGHRS, CDR2 YFSETQ. The CDR3 spans 15 residues. The CDR3 reads CASSLETPSTDTQYF. CDR3 in DNA: TGCGCCAGCAGCTTGGAGACACCCAGCACAGATACGCAGTATTTT. Together with reference TRBV5-1 and TRBJ2-3, the CDR3 gives the full variable domain: KAGVTQTPRYLIKTRGQQVTLSCSPISGHRSVSWYQQTPGQGLQFLFEYFSETQRNKGNFPGRFSGRQFSNSRSEMNVSTLELGDSALYLCASSLETPSTDTQYFGPGTRLTVL.

This clonotype appeared many times. The chain combines TRBV5-1 with TRBJ2-3; TRBD2 matches 10 bases. Germline lookup yields CDR1 SGHRS and CDR2 YFSETQ. The V and J ends lost 5 bases and 2 bases, in that order; junction bases with no gene match: 8. CDR3 length: 16 amino acids. The CDR3 is CASRDAGTSATDTQYF. CDR3 in DNA: TGCGCCAGCAGGGACGCCGGGACTAGCGCCACAGATACGCAGTATTTT.

The chain employs TRBV4-1 and TRBJ2-3, with 9 bases identical to TRBD2. Germline-derived CDR1 and CDR2 are MGHRA and YSYEKL. The J segment lost 2 bases and the V segment lost 0 bases, leaving 3 bases of the junction unmatched. The CDR3 is made up of 16 amino acids. The CDR3 region has the DNA TGCGCCAGCAGCCAAGACGGCGGGAGGGACACAGATACGCAGTATTTT. Its translation: CASSQDGGRDTDTQYF.

CDR3 coding DNA: TGCAGTGTCACCAGGGGGCTAGCGGTAGGGCAGTACTTC. Protein: CSVTRGLAVGQYF. The V and J genes are TRBV20-1 and TRBJ2-7; TRBD1 might be the D (8 bases). Germline-derived CDR1 and CDR2 are DFQATT and SNEGSKA (reference sequence). The CDR3 runs 13 residues. V lost 7 bases and J lost 9, with 22 bases in between.

This clonotype was counted at least ten times. The rearrangement joins TRBV20-1 to TRBJ2-3; the match to TRBD2 covers 13 bases. The CDR3 is 16 amino acids. Trimming at V came to 6 bases and at J to 6 bases, leaving 12 bases not matched to a gene. Germline V gives CDR1 DFQATT, CDR2 SNEGSKA (reference sequence). The CDR3: CSAQGLAGSYSDTQYF. The CDR3 DNA is TGCAGTGCCCAGGGACTAGCGGGATCGTATTCGGATACGCAGTATTTT.

This clonotype has ten or more counts. V gene TRBV12-3 or TRBV12-4 combines with J gene TRBJ2-7, with a tentative D call TRBD2 (5 bases). The V gene lost 2 bases and the J gene lost 8 bases, with 7 bases spanning the gap. The CDR3 runs to 11 residues. The chain's CDR3 is CASSLREKQYF. The CDR3 DNA reads as TGTGCCAGCAGTTTAAGGGAGAAGCAGTACTTC.

About this clonotype: A much larger clone differs from this one at a single base, so this may be a read error. V is TRBV20-1 and J is TRBJ2-7; tentatively, D is TRBD2 (7 bases). CDR1 is DFQATT, CDR2 SNEGSKA, per germline (reference sequence). There are 12 residues in the CDR3. The CDR3 nucleotides are TGCAGTGCCCTCAGGGAGGGGGACGAGCATTACTTC. Encoded protein: CSALREGDEHYF.

V and J are TRBV10-1 and TRBJ2-7; D may be TRBD2 (7 bases). V was clipped by 0 bases and J by 4 bases, with 16 bases between them. Germline-derived CDR1 and CDR2 are WNHNN and SYGVQD (reference sequence). The CDR3 runs 16 residues. The CDR3 spells CASSESTGGLSYEQYF. In DNA, the CDR3 is TGCGCCAGCAGTGAGTCCACCGGGGGGCTCTCGTACGAGCAGTACTTC.

This clonotype was seen repeatedly, ten times or more. V is TRBV20-1 and J is TRBJ2-4, with D perhaps matching TRBD2 (5 bases). Germline CDR1 DFQATT, CDR2 SNEGSKA (reference sequence). The CDR3 runs 15 residues. V was cut by 6 bases and J by 0 bases, with 15 bases left in between. CDR3 region: CSAPDGGLAKNIQYF. The CDR3, as DNA: TGCAGTGCCCCGGACGGCGGGCTAGCCAAAAACATTCAGTACTTC.

The V call is TRBV15, the J call TRBJ2-3; 11 nucleotides align to TRBD2. CDR1 is LNHNV and CDR2 is YYDKDF in the germline V gene (reference sequence). The CDR3 extends over 19 amino acids. The V segment lost 0 bases and the J segment 0 bases; nucleotides outside the gene matches: 8. DNA of the CDR3: TGTGCCACCAGCAGAGATCCTAGCGGGAGGCAAACTAGCACAGATACGCAGTATTTT. It yields the protein CATSRDPSGRQTSTDTQYF.

The chain carries TRBV7-7 and TRBJ2-7; the match to TRBD2 covers 9 bases. V shed 5 bases, J shed 5 bases, and the junction held 7 bases outside the gene matches. The CDR3 extends over 14 amino acids. Germline CDR1 SSHAT, CDR2 FNYEAQ (reference sequence). CDR3 in amino acids: CASSPGGRANEQYF. The CDR3 DNA reads TGTGCCAGCAGCCCTGGCGGGAGGGCAAACGAGCAGTACTTC. Using reference TRBV7-7 and TRBJ2-7 for the parts outside the CDR3, the full variable domain is GAGVSQSPRYKVTKRGQDVTLRCDPISSHATLYWYQQALGQGPEFLTYFNYEAQPDKSGLPSDRFSAERPEGSISTLTIQRTEQRDSAMYRCASSPGGRANEQYFGPGTRLTVT.